This T cell receptor (beta chain) was obtained from a study of blood T cell repertoires in COVID-19. Original data processing: The assay estimated nucleated cells by amplifying reference gene primers. Assay: immunoSEQ multiplex PCR; the TCRdb copy retains only in-frame clones and omits some. That table gives V, J and clone size, and the DNA gave D and trimming. The sample holds some 200,000 clones; about 86% are singletons and the top ten take 0.6% to 0.9%. The CDR3 extends over 16 amino acids. Per germline, CDR1 SGHRS and CDR2 YFSETQ. The V end lost 4 bases, the J end lost 6 bases, and 19 bases lay between the germline ends.

This sequence was found in a woman in her seventies with acute or convalescent COVID-19. The genes are TRBV5-1 and TRBJ2-2; D perhaps matches TRBD1 (6 bases). Material: peripheral blood. The CDR3 DNA reads TGCGCCAGCAGCAAGTCCGGGACAACCGGGGCCGGGGAGCTGTTTTTT. It is translated as CASSKSGTTGAGELFF.